The T cell receptor (beta chain) described here comes from a study of beta chain features in type 1 diabetes listed by TCRdb under 2018. Study-wide context: Patients and healthy donors did not differ in mean age, gender distribution, total cell number or subset yield. A total of 100 million to 110 million sorted cells were examined across all samples, and a strong correlation was observed between cell number per subset and RNA yield. The study compared the TCRB repertoires of sorted circulating CD4+ T cell subsets in recently diagnosed type 1 diabetes patients with those in matched healthy donors. Regulatory and stem cell-like memory subsets were obtained from only 8 patients and roughly eight healthy donors, while naive and central memory subsets were obtained from all 30 or so donors.

Each donor gave one peripheral blood draw, averaging roughly 0.11 L, which was collected into heparinised tubes. A BD FACSAria II and a panel including CD45RO, CCR7, CD25, CD127, CD95 and CD27 were used to sort naive, central memory, regulatory and stem cell-like memory CD4+ T cells. Purity was above 95% for every sorted population. PBMCs were separated immediately by Lymphoprep density gradient centrifugation and were stained directly, without being cultured. So that batch effects would be minimized, each experiment stained and sorted samples in pairs, pairing one healthy donor with one patient. Worth noting for this clone: What antigen it recognizes has not been identified. Per-base qualities were not stored, and no clone one base away is much larger.

General conclusions and limits of the study: A moderate but significant shortening of TCRB CDR3 length was observed in type 1 diabetes patients in all four CD4+ subsets. PCR may preferentially amplify shorter templates, but because patient and control samples were amplified and corrected together, any resulting skew would affect both groups equally. Because the HLA sub-analyses included only small numbers of individuals, any influence of HLA type on TCRB rearrangement was left unresolved. Patients with type 1 diabetes made fewer insertions and deleted more nucleotides at VDJ recombination sites, implying thymic rearrangement abnormalities. Because cDNA was sequenced instead of genomic DNA, highly expressing activated cells could be over-represented, though the groups showed no difference in activation or CD3 levels. Naive, central memory and regulatory TCRB repertoires appeared more similar among patients than among healthy donors.

Measured from the cysteine to the phenylalanine, the CDR3 is 12 residues long. Left in the record is the CDR3 DNA by itself, 36 bases read in frame from the first base. CDR1 SGHRS and CDR2 YFSETQ are derived from the germline V gene. Unmatched junction bases come to 3, with V trimmed by 4 bases and J by 5 bases. All of the isolated RNA was reverse transcribed with the High Capacity cDNA Reverse Transcription Kit, so expressed TCRB transcripts were sequenced. Deep immunoSEQ sequencing was applied to naive, central memory and regulatory T cell samples, giving an average of around 4 million total reads per sample. After sorted cells were lysed in RLT buffer, RNA was extracted with DNase-treated RNeasy Micro or Mini kits, with the choice depending on cell number. Each cell subset was processed separately to prevent cross-contamination, with patient and healthy donor samples processed together. The immunoSEQ multiplex PCR was used to amplify TCRB sequences from cDNA, yielding 87-bp fragments that span the CDR3 region. Sequencing of the amplicons was performed on the Illumina HiSeq platform. In the authors' own workflow: Synthetic template baselines were used to correct PCR bias computationally, reads within Hamming distance 2 were collapsed together, and singletons that could not be merged were discarded. Reads were aligned against IMGT to assign V, D and J genes, CDR3 length and insertions or deletions at six rearrangement sites. Within each subset, clonotype counts were normalized to sorted cell number, after which true diversity and Gini coefficients were computed with the tcR R package. Repertoire sharing was quantified using the overlap coefficient calculated on TCRB nucleotide sequences. Out-of-frame TCRB sequences from naive cells were analyzed to stand in for the pre-selection repertoire. The table comes from immuneACCESS by way of TCRdb, which keeps in-frame sequences with V and J called. Part of the clones is missing from these tables; in studies checked, under half for an unresolved V gene and the rest for unknown reasons. V, J and clone size are taken as reported in that table, and D and trimming were inferred from the DNA itself. The table for this sample lists about 710,000 clones; 11% to 15% of them were counted only once. 0.035% to 0.045% of the sample comes from the top ten.

The material sequenced was naive CD4+ T cells from blood. The label giving this sample's cell subset or site can be read as: true naive CD4+ T cells. This TCR was sampled from a man aged 18 to 30 with type 1 diabetes. The chain uses TRBV5-1 and TRBJ2-7; 7 middle bases align to TRBD1. The nucleotide sequence reads as follows: TGCGCCAGCAGCAAGGGACAGAACGAGCAGTACTTC. Its product reads: CASSKGQNEQYF.